Below, one TCR beta chain is given with its context. This table comes from immunoSEQ multiplex PCR, and its TCRdb copy is limited to in-frame clones, with some not included. The sample lists some 89,000 clones, 90% occurring once. CDR1 is SGHTA and CDR2 is FQGNSA in the germline V gene. The CDR3 is 13 residues long. The V end was cut by 6 bases, the J end by 0 bases, with 8 bases between. The data belong to a study of blood T cell repertoires in COVID-19. Input material: peripheral blood. The chain joins TRBV7-2 to TRBJ1-1; D possibly corresponds to TRBD1 (5 bases). The source of this sequence is a man in his fifties or sixties with acute or convalescent COVID-19. DNA for the CDR3: TGTGCCAGCAGTCAGGGTATGAACACTGAAGCTTTCTTT. This gives the protein CASSQGMNTEAFF.